The 10 T cell receptor beta chains given below trace back to one sample, sequenced in a study of blood T cells in healthy people across ages. A second roughly 6 to 11 cycle PCR used barcoded and J-beta primers. TCRdb reprocessed the 5' RACE reads via MiXCR and lists one record per CDR3 protein. The sample carries over 1,200,000 distinct CDR3 sequences, around 59% recorded once. The sequencing input was blood. These receptors were taken from a man aged 18 to 30 in good health.

A single count supports this clonotype. The chain joins TRBV29-1 to TRBJ1-1; D perhaps matches TRBD1 (5 bases). V lost 2 bases and J 3 bases, leaving 10 bases between the germline ends. This CDR3 has 13 amino acids. Per germline, CDR1 SQVTM and CDR2 ANQGSEA. CDR3 bases: TGCAGCGTTGAAACCAGGGTGGACACTGAAGCTTTCTTT. Its protein is CSVETRVDTEAFF.

V and J are TRBV2 and TRBJ2-6; 7 nucleotides align to TRBD1. Germline V gene lookup returns CDR1 SNHLY and CDR2 FYNNEI. V dropped 3 bases and J dropped 0; count of bases not matched to a gene: 8. The CDR3 has 18 residues. This chain's CDR3 is CASSDDREGLSGANVLTF. The CDR3, as DNA: TGTGCCAGCAGTGACGACAGGGAAGGGCTCTCTGGGGCCAACGTCCTGACTTTC.

V usage is TRBV29-1 and J usage is TRBJ1-3; D not certain. CDR3 length: 12 residues. The germline gives CDR1 SQVTM, CDR2 ANQGSEA. Trimming took 5 bases from V and 0 from J, leaving 5 bases between them. In DNA form, the CDR3 reads TGCAGCGTTCAGTACTCTGGAAACACCATATATTTT. Translation gives CSVQYSGNTIYF.

Turning to this clonotype: At one end the junction does not follow the germline gene, possibly because of a read error. The V call is TRBV10-3, the J call TRBJ2-2; 7 bases align to TRBD1. The CDR3 covers 13 residues. Germline V CDR1 and CDR2: ENHRY, SYGVKD. CDR3 loop: CATGQINIGELFF. The CDR3 region has the DNA TGTGCCACGGGACAGATAAACATCGGGGAGCTGTTTTTT.

This rearrangement joins TRBV9 to TRBJ2-1, with 13 bases matching TRBD2. V lost 4 bases and J lost 11; bases outside the gene matches: 12. The CDR3 sequence is 16 residues long. Germline-derived CDR1 and CDR2 are SGDLS and YYNGEE. CDR3 residues: CASSPPLAGGPIQQFF. In DNA, the CDR3 is TGTGCCAGCAGCCCCCCACTAGCGGGAGGGCCTATTCAGCAGTTCTTC.

V usage is TRBV11-2 and J usage is TRBJ2-5, with TRBD2 identical over 8 bases. The J call is in doubt because the DNA end fits TRBJ2-7 better. CDR3 length: 13 residues. The germline gives CDR1 SGHAT, CDR2 FQNNGV. The DNA of the CDR3 is TGTGCCAGCAGCGCAGCGGGGGCTTACGAGCAGTACTTC. Protein: CASSAAGAYEQYF.

This clonotype has just a few counts. The rearrangement links TRBV4-2 to TRBJ1-1, with 9 bases aligning to TRBD1. The CDR3 is made up of 17 amino acids. The trim removed 1 base at V and 3 bases at J, leaving 9 bases unmatched. Germline CDR1 reads LGHNA; CDR2 reads YNFKEQ. The CDR3 nucleotides are TGTGCCAGCAGCCAAGTGGGGTGGGGACAGGGATACACTGAAGCTTTCTTT. It translates to CASSQVGWGQGYTEAFF.

This clonotype was observed a few times. The rearrangement joins TRBV29-1 to TRBJ2-7; 8 bases align to TRBD1. CDR3 length: 12 amino acids. Germline trimming cut 6 bases from V and 3 bases from J; bases unmatched to any gene: 4. The germline V gene encodes CDR1 SQVTM and CDR2 ANQGSEA. CDR3 loop: CSVVDRDYEQYF. Written as DNA, the CDR3 is TGCAGCGTCGTGGACAGGGACTACGAGCAGTACTTC.

V is TRBV6-2 or TRBV6-3 and J is TRBJ2-5; 12 bases line up with TRBD2. Trimming at V came to 4 bases and at J to 9 bases, leaving 12 bases not matched to a gene. Germline values: CDR1 MNHEY, CDR2 SVGEGT. This CDR3 has 16 residues. CDR3 in DNA: TGTGCCAGCAGTTCCATTACTAGCGGGGGGACTTCGGCCCAGTACTTC. Its protein product is CASSSITSGGTSAQYF.

V usage is TRBV7-2 and J usage is TRBJ2-7; a weak D match, TRBD2 (6 bases). Trimming left V 5 bases short and J 1 base short, with 15 bases between. The CDR3 is made up of 15 amino acids. CDR1 and CDR2 from the germline V gene are SGHTA and FQGNSA. CDR3 nucleotides: TGTGCCAGCAGCATGAGGGACTGGGGGTCCTACGAGCAGTACTTC. It codes for CASSMRDWGSYEQYF.